This T cell receptor beta chain was documented in a study of blood T cell repertoires in COVID-19. Generated by immunoSEQ multiplex PCR, the TCRdb table keeps only in-frame clones and is missing some. Found here are around 100,000 clones, roughly 92% of them singletons; the top ten hold around 5.8%. The CDR3 sequence is 15 residues long. Per germline, CDR1 MNHEY and CDR2 SVGAGI. V dropped 5 bases and J dropped 2; count of bases not matched to a gene: 3. The chain joins TRBV6-5 to TRBJ1-6; 7 nucleotides align to TRBD1. Specimen: peripheral blood. The receptor's source is a man aged 50 to 60 with active COVID-19. CDR3 in amino acids: CASSRTGTYNSPLHF. In DNA form, the CDR3 reads TGTGCCAGCAGTAGGACAGGAACCTATAATTCACCCCTCCACTTT.